The 25 T cell receptor beta chains in this list originate from one sample, sequenced in a study of a mutant IDH1 vaccine in newly diagnosed glioma. Time point: week 35, safety follow-up. Doses consisted of 300 ug of mutant IDH1 20-mer peptide each, paired with topical imiquimod. Their recognized antigens are unknown. Repertoires were generated with immunoSEQ multiplex PCR, while TCRdb's copy carries only in-frame clones and drops some. In the table there are tens of thousands of clones, 84% of which are singletons. The specimen was PBMCs, collected from a glioma patient whose treatment included an IDH1 peptide vaccine. These receptors originate from a man between 18 and 29 years old with glioma.

This clone was observed a few times. The chain is built from TRBV19 and TRBJ1-1; TRBD1 matches 8 bases. The J segment lost 10 bases and the V segment lost 6 bases, leaving 10 bases of the junction unmatched. The CDR3 spans 13 residues. Germline loops: CDR1 LNHDA, CDR2 SQIVND (reference sequence). In DNA, the CDR3 is TGTGCCAGTAGACCACAGGGGGTAGGAGTAGCTTTCTTT. As protein: CASRPQGVGVAFF.

The CDR3 is CASSLQSGTEHYGPYEQYF. The CDR3 nucleotides are TGTGCCAGCAGCTTGCAGTCGGGAACTGAGCACTACGGGCCATACGAGCAGTACTTC. The rearrangement links TRBV5-4 to TRBJ2-7; TRBD2 might be the D (5 bases). V was cut by 1 base and J by 4 bases, with 27 bases left in between. Germline V CDR1 and CDR2: SGHNT, YYREEE (reference sequence). The CDR3 runs to 19 residues.

The gene calls are TRBV4-1 and TRBJ2-2; 11 nucleotides line up with TRBD2. The CDR3 is 16 amino acids. J lost 6 bases, V lost 4 bases, and 7 bases had no gene match. The germline CDR1 and CDR2 sequences are MGHRA and YSYEKL. CDR3 loop: CASSPWGSGGAGELFF. CDR3 DNA sequence: TGCGCCAGCAGCCCCTGGGGTAGCGGGGGGGCCGGGGAGCTGTTTTTT.

This chain links TRBV4-2 with TRBJ1-2; 9 bases align to TRBD1. Germline V gives CDR1 LGHNA, CDR2 YNFKEQ. V shed 3 bases, J shed 6 bases, and the junction held 11 bases outside the gene matches. CDR3 length: 16 amino acids. CDR3 amino acids: CASSHDTGGAWNGYTF. As DNA, the CDR3 is TGTGCCAGCAGCCACGATACAGGGGGCGCCTGGAATGGCTACACCTTC.

This clone qualifies as large. This chain joins TRBV7-6 and TRBJ1-3; D is undetermined. The CDR3 sequence is 14 residues long. Trimming removed 4 bases at V and 4 bases at J, with 11 bases between. Germline CDR1 and CDR2: SGHVS and FNYEAQ. DNA for the CDR3: TGTGCCAGCAGCTCGGCCCCGACAGGAAACACCATATATTTT. This sequence encodes CASSSAPTGNTIYF.

J is TRBJ1-2 and V is TRBV2, with D perhaps matching TRBD1 (5 bases). The CDR3 sequence is 13 residues long. The V end was cut by 6 bases, the J end by 8 bases, with 16 bases between. Germline V lookup: CDR1 SNHLY, CDR2 FYNNEI. The CDR3 DNA follows: TGTGCCAGCAGGGGCCAGGGTCTAGGCGGCTACACCTTC. Its protein is CASRGQGLGGYTF. The variable domain in full, completed from reference TRBV2 and TRBJ1-2, reads EPEVTQTPSHQVTQMGQEVILRCVPISNHLYFYWYRQILGQKVEFLVSFYNNEISEKSEIFDDQFSVERPDGSNFTLKIRSTKLEDSAMYFCASRGQGLGGYTFGSGTRLTVV.

The chain employs TRBV10-1 and TRBJ2-2, with D maybe TRBD2 (6 bases). Trimming removed 5 bases from V and 2 bases from J, with 18 bases in between. Germline CDR1 and CDR2: WNHNN and SYGVQD (reference sequence). The CDR3 contains 17 residues. The CDR3 coding sequence is TGCGCCAGCAGTCAGCCGGTGGGAGGATTTAACACCGGGGAGCTGTTTTTT. This codes for CASSQPVGGFNTGELFF.

The chain combines TRBV5-1 with TRBJ2-3; no clear D gene. Trimming shortened V by 0 bases and J by 3 bases, and 8 bases separated the two germline ends. CDR1 and CDR2 from the germline V gene are SGHRS and YFSETQ. This CDR3 spans 14 amino acids. The CDR3 bases are TGCGCCAGCAGCTTGGCCCCCCAGACAGATACGCAGTATTTT. It specifies CASSLAPQTDTQYF.

The chain combines TRBV29-1 with TRBJ2-1, with TRBD1 matching over 7 bases. Trimming removed 5 bases from V and 6 bases from J; junction bases left unmatched: 4. Germline V gene sequence: CDR1 SQVTM, CDR2 ANQGSEA. This CDR3 comprises 12 residues. CDR3 nucleotide sequence: TGCAGCGTTCGCCACAGGGGCAATGAGCAGTTCTTC. This sequence encodes CSVRHRGNEQFF.

This clone is a singleton in its sample. The chain joins TRBV5-5 to TRBJ1-5, with 8 bases matching TRBD1. CDR3 length: 14 residues. Germline lookup yields CDR1 SGHKS and CDR2 YYEKEE (reference sequence). V was clipped by 4 bases and J by 6 bases; unmatched bases: 6. This CDR3 is CASSRTGIGQPQHF. CDR3 bases: TGTGCCAGCAGCCGGACAGGGATCGGTCAGCCCCAGCATTTT.

This clone came up once. The chain combines TRBV7-9 with TRBJ2-7; TRBD1 aligns across 9 bases. The CDR3 extends over 17 amino acids. Per the germline V gene, CDR1 is SEHNR and CDR2 is FQNEAQ (reference sequence). Trimming removed 1 base from V and 6 bases from J; junction bases left unmatched: 13. The CDR3 bases are TGTGCCAGCAGCTTAGGGACTGCGCTGGGACAGGGTGCCGAGCAGTACTTC. Its protein product is CASSLGTALGQGAEQYF.

This chain uses TRBV19 with TRBJ2-5, with D tentatively TRBD1 or TRBD2 (6 bases each). The CDR3 length is 13 residues. CDR1 and CDR2 from the germline V gene are LNHDA and SQIVND (reference sequence). Trimming removed 4 bases at V and 5 bases at J, with 11 bases between. CDR3 bases: TGTGCCAGTAGTAGTGTGGGGGGCGAGACCCAGTACTTC. Amino acid sequence: CASSSVGGETQYF.

The chain couples TRBV7-2 to TRBJ2-7; no reliable D call. Germline V gene lookup returns CDR1 SGHTA and CDR2 FQGNSA. Trimming removed 0 bases from V and 3 bases from J, with 6 bases in between. This CDR3 has 13 amino acids. The CDR3 nucleotides read TGTGCCAGCAGCTTAGCTGGCATCTACGAGCAGTACTTC. Encoded protein: CASSLAGIYEQYF.

The chain combines TRBV9 with TRBJ2-7; 7 bases are shared with TRBD2. The trim removed 3 bases at V and 2 bases at J, leaving 5 bases unmatched. There are 14 residues in the CDR3. The germline V gene encodes CDR1 SGDLS and CDR2 YYNGEE. CDR3 region: CASSAGGGPYEQYF. CDR3 coding DNA: TGTGCCAGCAGCGCGGGAGGCGGCCCCTACGAGCAGTACTTC.

This chain connects TRBV5-1 to TRBJ2-5, with TRBD2 matching over 7 bases. The CDR3 contains 14 residues. CDR1 is SGHRS and CDR2 is YFSETQ in the germline V gene. J gave up 3 bases and V 0 bases, and 2 bases lay outside the gene matches. The CDR3 DNA is TGCGCCAGCAGCTTGGTTGCGGGAGAAGAGACCCAGTACTTC. Its protein product is CASSLVAGEETQYF.

This sequence joins TRBV4-3 and TRBJ2-7, with 7 nucleotides matching TRBD2. With 4 bases clipped from V and 6 bases from J, the junction kept 9 bases outside the gene matches. There are 14 residues in the CDR3. Germline V lookup: CDR1 LGHNA, CDR2 YSLEER. The CDR3 spells CASSPLPREGEQYF. The CDR3 DNA follows: TGCGCCAGCAGCCCACTTCCTAGGGAGGGCGAGCAGTACTTC.

This chain joins TRBV7-6 and TRBJ2-3; TRBD2 agrees at 9 bases. Trimming took 3 bases from V and 2 from J; bases not matched to a gene: 24. Germline CDR1 reads SGHVS; CDR2 reads FNYEAQ. This CDR3 is 22 amino acids long. CDR3 nucleotides: TGTGCCAGCAGCTTGAATTTTCCGGGTGGGGGCTTAGCGGGGGCCTACACAGATACGCAGTATTTT. Amino acids: CASSLNFPGGGLAGAYTDTQYF.

Here the CDR3 reads CASGLREGAFRGNEQFF. The CDR3 DNA sequence: TGTGCTAGTGGTTTGCGGGAGGGGGCTTTTCGGGGGAATGAGCAGTTCTTC. This chain uses TRBV12-5 with TRBJ2-1, with D possibly being TRBD2 (8 bases). CDR1 and CDR2 from the germline V gene are LGHNT and FRNRAP. V lost 2 bases to trimming and J lost 7 bases, with 21 bases between them. This CDR3 comprises 17 residues.

J is TRBJ2-7 and V is TRBV27; the match to TRBD2 covers 9 bases. Germline trimming cut 5 bases from V and 0 bases from J; bases unmatched to any gene: 2. This CDR3 region has 14 residues. Germline V gene data show CDR1 as MNHEY and CDR2 as SMNVEV (reference sequence). The CDR3 reads CASSLSGSSYEQYF. DNA for the CDR3: TGTGCCAGCAGTCTTAGCGGGAGCTCCTACGAGCAGTACTTC.

This rearrangement joins TRBV19 to TRBJ1-2, with D possibly TRBD1 on 5 matching bases. V was trimmed by 2 bases and J by 2 bases, leaving 21 bases between them. Germline V gene data show CDR1 as LNHDA and CDR2 as SQIVND (reference sequence). The CDR3 is 18 amino acids. The CDR3 sequence: CASSIKVGRGAQNYGYTF. For the CDR3, the DNA is TGTGCCAGTAGTATAAAGGTTGGGAGGGGCGCTCAGAACTATGGCTACACCTTC.

This clone was counted a single time. The chain links TRBV27 to TRBJ2-2; no reliable D call. This CDR3 has 15 residues. In germline, CDR1 is MNHEY, CDR2 SMNVEV (reference sequence). Between the trimmed V and J ends, which lost 6 bases and 2 bases, there was a span of 13 bases. The CDR3 here is CASSPLARNTGELFF. The DNA for the CDR3 is TGTGCCAGCAGCCCCCTGGCCCGTAACACCGGGGAGCTGTTTTTT.

The chain couples TRBV28 to TRBJ2-5; TRBD2 matches 14 bases. Per germline, CDR1 MDHEN and CDR2 SYDVKM. The CDR3 runs to 17 residues. The trim removed 6 bases at V and 7 bases at J, leaving 13 bases unmatched. The CDR3 protein is CASSRPGTSGRAGTQYF. DNA of the CDR3: TGTGCCAGCAGCCGACCGGGGACTAGCGGGAGAGCTGGGACCCAGTACTTC.

This clone was detected only once. The chain is built from TRBV7-2 and TRBJ2-7; possibly TRBD1 or TRBD2 for D (6 bases each). CDR1 SGHTA and CDR2 FQGNSA come from the germline V gene. V lost 3 bases to trimming and J lost 1 base, with 16 bases between them. The CDR3 is 16 residues long. CDR3 sequence reads: CASSFGGQGNSYEQYF. The DNA for the CDR3 is TGTGCCAGCAGCTTTGGGGGGCAGGGTAATTCCTACGAGCAGTACTTC.

The rearrangement links TRBV27 to TRBJ2-3; D might be TRBD1 or TRBD2, each matching 5 bases. The germline V gene encodes CDR1 MNHEY and CDR2 SMNVEV (reference sequence). V was pared by 7 bases and J by 1 base, with 6 bases between. The CDR3 has 12 residues. DNA of the CDR3: TGTGCCAGCATGGGGGGCACAGATACGCAGTATTTT. Its protein product is CASMGGTDTQYF.

This chain links TRBV7-9 with TRBJ2-7, with 7 bases identical to TRBD2. This CDR3 has 17 residues. Germline values: CDR1 SEHNR, CDR2 FQNEAQ (reference sequence). J was trimmed by 0 bases and V by 0 bases; bases with no gene match: 8. As DNA, the CDR3 is TGTGCCAGCAGCTTAGCGCTGAGGACTAGTCGCTCCTACGAGCAGTACTTC. It translates to CASSLALRTSRSYEQYF.